This TCR beta chain was recovered during a study of T-cell reconstitution after alpha-beta-depleted transplantation in children. Broader study findings: The study reportedly traced alpha-beta T cells about two months after transplant to several hundred expanded graft clones. Surviving recipient T cells and thymic progenitors accounted for the high day-60 TCRbeta diversity observed in some patients. A year had passed since transplant, and T-cell counts and diversity by then came mostly from newly produced T cells.

This clonotype was found a few times. Its antigen remains unknown. Unique molecular identifiers tagged the TCRbeta library. A single record per CDR3 protein comes from TCRdb applying MiXCR to the PCR reads. The sample lists fewer than 550,000 distinct CDR3 sequences, 10% to 12% occurring once. Germline V gene lookup returns CDR1 DFQATT and CDR2 SNEGSKA (reference sequence). The CDR3 has 12 residues. V was trimmed by 2 bases and J by 1 base, leaving 5 bases between them. This material consisted of PBMCs, mostly from graft donor cells, taken 180 days after TCRalphabeta/CD19-depleted stem cell transplant. This clonotype originated in a female patient younger than 10 who had a stem cell transplant for aplastic anemia, so the T cells may come from the graft donor. V and J are TRBV20-1 and TRBJ1-1, with D uncertain. CDR3 DNA sequence: TGCAGTGCTAGACGGAGGAACACTGAAGCTTTCTTT. Translating it yields CSARRRNTEAFF.